These T cell receptor beta chains were read from a single sample in a study of Ad26.COV2.S vaccination and SARS-CoV-2 variants. TCRdb's copy holds only in-frame clones and misses some; the assay was immunoSEQ multiplex PCR. The sample holds around 300,000 clones; approximately 90% are singletons and the top ten take around 5%. This sample comprised peripheral blood, obtained in a trial of Ad26.COV2.S vaccine versus placebo. These receptors were collected from a person between 18 and 65 years old who received the Ad26.COV2.S COVID-19 vaccine or a placebo. Each CDR3 is given with its conserved first and last residue. Each record gives: clone size, V gene, J gene, CDR3 length, D gene, CDR3 DNA, CDR3 protein. A D gene is named only where the DNA matches it firmly. Clone size, where shown, is once, few, many, or a class for clones that have expanded.

clone size: .; V gene: TRBV5-1; J gene: TRBJ2-7; CDR3 length: 13; D gene: .; CDR3 DNA: TGCGCCAGCAGCGAACGCAGCGTTTACGAGCAGTACTTC; CDR3 protein: CASSERSVYEQYF
clone size: .; V gene: TRBV3-1/TRBV3-2; J gene: TRBJ2-2; CDR3 length: 17; D gene: TRBD2; CDR3 DNA: TGTGCCAGCAGCGGTGGACTAGCGGGAGGAGAAGCCGGGGAGCTGTTTTTT; CDR3 protein: CASSGGLAGGEAGELFF
clone size: .; V gene: TRBV4-2; J gene: TRBJ2-6; CDR3 length: 16; D gene: .; CDR3 DNA: TGTGCCAGCAGCCAAGTGTCGGGCTCTGGGGCCAACGTCCTGACTTTC; CDR3 protein: CASSQVSGSGANVLTF
clone size: once; V gene: TRBV7-2; J gene: TRBJ2-1; CDR3 length: 15; D gene: TRBD1; CDR3 DNA: TGTGCCAGCAGCCCCGGACAGGATACCTACAATGAGCAGTTCTTC; CDR3 protein: CASSPGQDTYNEQFF
clone size: .; V gene: TRBV28; J gene: TRBJ2-1; CDR3 length: 15; D gene: TRBD2; CDR3 DNA: TGTGCCAGCCCCCCTCAAGCGGGAGGGCCCAATGAGCAGTTCTTC; CDR3 protein: CASPPQAGGPNEQFF
clone size: .; V gene: TRBV9; J gene: TRBJ1-2; CDR3 length: 15; D gene: .; CDR3 DNA: TGTGCCAGCAGCGTAGGGCCTGGGCAGAACTATGGCTACACCTTC; CDR3 protein: CASSVGPGQNYGYTF
clone size: .; V gene: TRBV6-6; J gene: TRBJ1-1; CDR3 length: 14; D gene: .; CDR3 DNA: TGTGCCAGCAGTTACTCGGGCAGGGACGGTCAGGCTTTCTTT; CDR3 protein: CASSYSGRDGQAFF
clone size: .; V gene: TRBV6-5; J gene: TRBJ1-1; CDR3 length: 16; D gene: TRBD1; CDR3 DNA: TGTGCCAGCAGTTACGGGCGACAGGGCTGGAACACTGAAGCTTTCTTT; CDR3 protein: CASSYGRQGWNTEAFF
clone size: .; V gene: TRBV3-1/TRBV3-2; J gene: TRBJ2-1; CDR3 length: 15; D gene: .; CDR3 DNA: TGTGCCAGCAGCCAAGAGGGACCGAGTAACGACCAGCAGTTCTTC; CDR3 protein: CASSQEGPSNDQQFF
clone size: .; V gene: TRBV6-5; J gene: TRBJ1-2; CDR3 length: 15; D gene: TRBD1; CDR3 DNA: TGTGCCAGCACCCGGACAGGGGAACTTAACTATGGCTACACCTTC; CDR3 protein: CASTRTGELNYGYTF